This T cell receptor beta chain was documented in a study of blood T cell repertoires in COVID-19 (dated by TCRdb to 2018 to 2021). About the full investigation: Collaborator samples came from the United States, Italy and Spain and covered acute and convalescent phases of COVID-19. The prospective study material was composed of cDNA or gDNA derived from T cells, B-cell-depleted T cells, or PBMCs. The dataset comprised deeply sampled blood TCRbeta repertoires from subjects exposed to, actively infected with, or recovered from COVID-19. The repertoires were released in a freely available public database meant as a resource for research on the immune response to SARS-CoV-2. Samples came from the ongoing ImmuneRACE study (first 160 participants) plus 1,254 subjects from 6 global collaborators. Nearly every sample came with metadata listing a de-identified subject ID, COVID-19 status, age in years and sex. HLA class I and class II types, where available, came from metadata supplied by the sample provider rather than from assay-based typing. Broader findings and caveats from the paper: The amount of clinical and demographic metadata varied by source and participant and was provided uncurated.

The collaborating institutions used their own protocols to collect whole blood in K2EDTA tubes. For TCRbeta analysis, collaborator samples were shipped as frozen whole blood, as isolated PBMCs, or as DNA extracted from either sample type. As regards this clone: Its antigen target is currently unknown. There are no base qualities to consult, and no much larger clone falls within one base.

TCRbeta CDR3 regions were amplified from genomic DNA using the immunoSEQ Assay, a bias-controlled multiplex PCR. Turning to the authors' computational methods: The number of nucleated cells in each sample was estimated by amplification of reference gene primers within the assay. To quantify the absolute abundance of each unique TCRbeta CDR3 rearrangement, sequence reads were collapsed and filtered. For each sample, productive Simpson clonality was calculated by taking the square root of Simpson's diversity index across productive rearrangements. In its TCRdb copy, this immuneACCESS table keeps in-frame sequences only and misses some clones. Where compared with another copy, unresolved V genes explain less than half of these, and the others have no known cause. The V and J calls and clone size are taken from that table; D and trimming were inferred from the DNA. Across this sample there are 180,000 or so clones, with 70% to 90% seen only once. The ten largest account for 2.5% to 3.5% of the sample.

Including the terminal cysteine and phenylalanine, the CDR3 comprises 16 residues. Of all the DNA, just the CDR3 is kept, 48 bases in frame from base 1. From the germline V gene, CDR1 is KGHDR and CDR2 is SFDVKD. The junction shows trimming of 5 bases on V and 1 base on J, and the gene matches do not reach 7 bases of it. This chain is built from TRBV24-1 and TRBJ2-1; 7 bases in the junction line up with TRBD2. The sequencing input was peripheral blood. The receptor comes from a man in his sixties with acute or convalescent COVID-19. The CDR3 loop reads CATSASGGGSYNEQFF. The DNA sequence follows: TGTGCCACCAGTGCCTCGGGGGGAGGTTCCTACAATGAGCAGTTCTTC.